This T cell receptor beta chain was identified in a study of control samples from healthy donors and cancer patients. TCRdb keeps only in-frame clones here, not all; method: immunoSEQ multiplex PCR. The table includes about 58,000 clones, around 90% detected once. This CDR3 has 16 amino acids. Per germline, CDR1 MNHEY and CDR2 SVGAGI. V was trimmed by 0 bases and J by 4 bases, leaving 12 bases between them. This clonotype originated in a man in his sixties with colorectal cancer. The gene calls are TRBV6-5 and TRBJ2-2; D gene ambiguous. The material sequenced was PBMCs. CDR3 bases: TGTGCCAGCAGTTACTCCACTATAGTTCCCACCGGGGAGCTGTTTTTT. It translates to CASSYSTIVPTGELFF.